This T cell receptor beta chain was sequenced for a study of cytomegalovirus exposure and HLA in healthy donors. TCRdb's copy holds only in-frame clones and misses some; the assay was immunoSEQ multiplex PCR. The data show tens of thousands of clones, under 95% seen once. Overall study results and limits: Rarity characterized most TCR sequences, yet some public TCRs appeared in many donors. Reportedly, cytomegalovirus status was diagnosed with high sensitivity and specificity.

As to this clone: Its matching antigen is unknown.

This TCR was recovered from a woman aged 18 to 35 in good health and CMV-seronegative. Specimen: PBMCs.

CDR3 nucleotide sequence: TGTGCCAGCAGCCCTTCCTACGAGCAGTACTTC. It specifies CASSPSYEQYF. The chain uses TRBV7-2 and TRBJ2-7, with unresolved D. Per the germline V gene, CDR1 is SGHTA and CDR2 is FQGNSA. Trimming stripped 5 bases from V and 1 base from J, with 3 bases between. The CDR3 contains 11 residues.